What follows describes a single T cell receptor (beta chain). Its antigen is undetermined. Generation of TCR beta cDNA was performed by 5'RACE template switching incorporating UMIs. With the 5' RACE reads reprocessed, TCRdb shows one record per CDR3 protein and no DNA. Here the sample table reports about 260,000 distinct CDR3 sequences. This sample stems from a study of T cells expressing NK-cell markers. Study context: The sequencing cohort of eight donors included seven HCMV-seropositive individuals and one seronegative individual. Notes on the study in general: Several of the donors also had these clonotypes leading their CD3+CD56-NKG2C+ fraction.

The length of the CDR3 is 13 residues. Germline V gene lookup returns CDR1 SGHTA and CDR2 FQGNSA. The source is a man aged 18-30 years in good health. The chain uses TRBV7-2 and TRBJ2-5. The sample consisted of blood T cells: a sorted CD56 or NKG2C T cell subset, CD4+ or CD8+ T cells, or bulk PBMC T cells (not recorded which). This CDR3 reads CASSLSLRGTQYF.